This entry concerns a single T cell receptor (beta chain). Its antigen is not known. The sample is drawn from a study of blood T cells in healthy people across ages. Using a J-beta primer mix together with a sample-barcoded 5' primer, a second PCR was run for about 7 to 12 cycles. TCRdb reprocessed the 5' RACE reads via MiXCR and lists one record per CDR3 protein. The data contain about 680,000 distinct CDR3 sequences, about half of them singletons. Whole-study results and caveats: Higher diversity and more naive CD4+ cells were features of long-lived donors, compared to aged donors. A strong correlation was seen between TCR beta diversity and naive T cell percentage.

The sample, approximately 11 milliliters of peripheral blood, was drawn from each donor. Trimming stripped 7 bases from V and 5 bases from J, with 21 bases between. Germline V gene lookup returns CDR1 SGHRS and CDR2 YFSETQ. This CDR3 contains 15 residues. The sequenced sample consisted of blood. This sequence joins TRBV5-1 and TRBJ2-5; D call uncertain. This TCR was recovered from a woman between 55 and 75 years old in good health. The CDR3 sequence is CASSGGSAFGETQYF. Written as DNA, the CDR3 is TGCGCCAGCTCAGGCGGAAGCGCCTTTGGGGAGACCCAGTACTTC.